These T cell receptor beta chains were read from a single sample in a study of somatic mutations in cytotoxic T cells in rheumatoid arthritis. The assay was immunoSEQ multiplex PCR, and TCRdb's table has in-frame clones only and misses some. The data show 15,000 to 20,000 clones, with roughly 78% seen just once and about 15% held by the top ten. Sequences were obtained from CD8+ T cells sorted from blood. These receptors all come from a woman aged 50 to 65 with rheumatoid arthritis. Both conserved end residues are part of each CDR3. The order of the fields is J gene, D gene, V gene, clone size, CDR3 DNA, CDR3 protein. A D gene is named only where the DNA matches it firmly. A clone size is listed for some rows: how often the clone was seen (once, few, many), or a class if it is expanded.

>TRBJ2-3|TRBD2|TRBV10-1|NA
TGCGCCAGCAGTGAGGTGGCTAGCGGGGATTTAGATACGCAGTATTTT
CASSEVASGDLDTQYF
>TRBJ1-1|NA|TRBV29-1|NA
TGCAGCGTCAGGGAGAACACTGAAGCTTTCTTT
CSVRENTEAFF
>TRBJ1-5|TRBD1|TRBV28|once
TGTGCCAGCACCCTTCAGGGGGGTCAGCCCCAGCATTTT
CASTLQGGQPQHF
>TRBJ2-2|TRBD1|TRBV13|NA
TGTGCCAGCAGCCCAGACAGGGGGCGCGACACCGGGGAGCTGTTTTTT
CASSPDRGRDTGELFF
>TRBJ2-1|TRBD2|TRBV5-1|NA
TGCGCCAGCAGGGGGACTAGCGGGGGGGCCAATGAGCAGTTCTTC
CASRGTSGGANEQFF
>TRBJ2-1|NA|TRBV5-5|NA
TGTGCCAGCAGCTCCCGGACGGCTGAGCAGTTCTTC
CASSSRTAEQFF
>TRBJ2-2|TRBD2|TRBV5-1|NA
TGCGCCAGCAGCGCCCTAGCGGGGATCGAGCTGTTTTTT
CASSALAGIELFF
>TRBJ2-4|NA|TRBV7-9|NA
TGTGCCAGCAGCCCCCCAGGCTCGGACATTCAGTACTTC
CASSPPGSDIQYF
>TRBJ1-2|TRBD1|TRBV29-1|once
TGCAGCGTGAATCCGGGACAGGCTAACTATGGCTACACCTTC
CSVNPGQANYGYTF
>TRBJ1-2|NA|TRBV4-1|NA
TGCGCCAGCAGCCGAGGACTTGCGGAGGGCTACACCTTC
CASSRGLAEGYTF
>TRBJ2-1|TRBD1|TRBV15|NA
TGTGCCACCAGCAGGCGGGACAGGGGATGGAATGAGCAGTTCTTC
CATSRRDRGWNEQFF
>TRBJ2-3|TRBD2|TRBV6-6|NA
TGTGCCAGCAGAGAAGGGTATACGGGAGGAGATACGCAGTATTTT
CASREGYTGGDTQYF
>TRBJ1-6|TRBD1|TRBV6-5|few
TGTGCCAGCAGTTTAGGACAGGGGTTTAGATCACCCCTCCACTTT
CASSLGQGFRSPLHF
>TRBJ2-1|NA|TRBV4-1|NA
TGCGCCAGCAGCCAAGAACGGGACAATGAGCAGTTCTTC
CASSQERDNEQFF
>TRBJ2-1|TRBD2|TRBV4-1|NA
TGCGCCAGCAGCCAAGTTAGCGGGGGGGTCGGGGACAATGAGCAGTTCTTC
CASSQVSGGVGDNEQFF
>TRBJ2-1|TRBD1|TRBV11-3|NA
TGTGCCAGCAGCTTCGACAGGGGGCGGTTCGATGAGCAGTTCTTC
CASSFDRGRFDEQFF
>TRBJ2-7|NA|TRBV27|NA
TGTGCCAGCAGTTCCCTTACAGGGTACGAGCAGTACTTC
CASSSLTGYEQYF
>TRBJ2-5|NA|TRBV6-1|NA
TGTGCCAGCAGTGAGGGCAGGGGAGAGACCCAGTACTTC
CASSEGRGETQYF
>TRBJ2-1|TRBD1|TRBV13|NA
TGTGCCAGCAGCTGGGGACAGGGGGCAAATGAGCAGTTCTTC
CASSWGQGANEQFF
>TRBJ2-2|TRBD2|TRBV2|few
TGTGCCAGCAGCAGGGCCGGGGGGGCAGGCGGGGAGCTGTTTTTT
CASSRAGGAGGELFF
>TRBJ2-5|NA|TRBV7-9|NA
TGTGCCAGCAGCTTAGTGGTCAGTCACCAAGAGACCCAGTACTTC
CASSLVVSHQETQYF
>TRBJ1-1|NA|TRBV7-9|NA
TGTGCCAGCAGCGTCGGAGGGACTGGGGAAGCTTTCTTT
CASSVGGTGEAFF
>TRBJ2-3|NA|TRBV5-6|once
TGTGCCAGCAGCTTGGGGGGGTTGGATACGCAGTATTTT
CASSLGGLDTQYF
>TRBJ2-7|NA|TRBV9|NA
TGTGCCAGCAGCGTTTCGGGCGGCACGGGGGAGCAGTACTTC
CASSVSGGTGEQYF
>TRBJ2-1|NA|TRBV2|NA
TGTGCCAGCAGTGAAAGGGGCTCCCACTCCTACAATGAGCAGTTCTTC
CASSERGSHSYNEQFF
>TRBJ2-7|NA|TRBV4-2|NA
TGTGCCAGCGGGGGGGCGGACTACGAGCAGTACTTC
CASGGADYEQYF
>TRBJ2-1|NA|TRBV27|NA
TGTGCCAGCAGTTTAGCGGGGCTATACAATGAGCAGTTCTTC
CASSLAGLYNEQFF
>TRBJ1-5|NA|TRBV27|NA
TGTGCCAGCAGGGGGGGGTTTAGCAATCAGCCCCAGCATTTT
CASRGGFSNQPQHF
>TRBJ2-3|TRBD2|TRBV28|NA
TGTGCCAGCAGGCGAGGGGACTATAACACAGATACGCAGTATTTT
CASRRGDYNTDTQYF
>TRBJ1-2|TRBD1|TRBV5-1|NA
TGCGCCAGCAGCTTGGAGGGACAGGGACCCAACTATGGCTACACCTTC
CASSLEGQGPNYGYTF
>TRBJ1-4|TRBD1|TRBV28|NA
TGTGCCAGCATGACTCTTTCTTCAGGGACAGCAACTAATGAAAAACTGTTTTTT
CASMTLSSGTATNEKLFF
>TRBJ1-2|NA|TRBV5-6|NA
TGTGCCAGCAGGAACACAGGGTTTGGCTACACCTTC
CASRNTGFGYTF
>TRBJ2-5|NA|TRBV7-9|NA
TGTGCCAGCAGCTTAGCGATGGCGGAAGAGACCCAGTACTTC
CASSLAMAEETQYF
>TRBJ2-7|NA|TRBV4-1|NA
TGCGCCAGCAGCCAGGAGGGGGCCAGCGCATCCTACGAGCAGTACTTC
CASSQEGASASYEQYF
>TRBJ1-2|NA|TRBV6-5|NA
TGTGCCAGCAGTTATTACGACAGTAGCTATGGCTACACCTTC
CASSYYDSSYGYTF
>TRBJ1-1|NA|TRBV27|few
TGTGCCATCGGGCGCGGGTCTGAAGCTTTCTTT
CAIGRGSEAFF
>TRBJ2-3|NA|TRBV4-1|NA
TGCGCCAGCAGCCAAGCCCTCCTAGATACGCAGTATTTT
CASSQALLDTQYF
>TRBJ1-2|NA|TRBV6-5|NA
TGTGCCAGCAGGATTCACGGGCCTTTGAGGGGTGGCTACACCTTC
CASRIHGPLRGGYTF
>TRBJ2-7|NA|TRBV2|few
TGTGCCAGCAGTGAAGCCTTACGTCTCGAGCAGTACTTC
CASSEALRLEQYF
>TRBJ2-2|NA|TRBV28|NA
TGTGCCAGCAGTTTCCGACAGTCTAACACCGGGGAGCTGTTTTTT
CASSFRQSNTGELFF
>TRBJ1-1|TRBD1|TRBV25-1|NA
TGTGCCAGCGCCGACAGGGGACTCACTGAAGCTTTCTTT
CASADRGLTEAFF
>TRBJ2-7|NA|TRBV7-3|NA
TGTGCCAGCAGCTTTTCCAGGGGCCACGAGCAGTACTTC
CASSFSRGHEQYF
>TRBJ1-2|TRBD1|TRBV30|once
TGTGCCTGGAGTCCCCTAGGACAGGGTGGTGGCTACACCTTC
CAWSPLGQGGGYTF
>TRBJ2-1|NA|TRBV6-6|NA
TGTGCCAGCAGTTTAGGGGGGCAAATCTACAATGAGCAGTTCTTC
CASSLGGQIYNEQFF
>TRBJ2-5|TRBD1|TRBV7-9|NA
TGTGCCAGCAGCTTAGTACGGGACAGGCAGGGGGAGACCCAGTACTTC
CASSLVRDRQGETQYF
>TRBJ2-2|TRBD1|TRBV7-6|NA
TGTGCCAGCAGCTTGGTACCGGGACAGGGTGTAGCGCACACCGGGGAGCTGTTTTTT
CASSLVPGQGVAHTGELFF
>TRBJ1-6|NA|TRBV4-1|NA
TGCGCCAGCAGCCAAGACCCTGGGGGCTCCTATAATTCACCCCTCCACTTT
CASSQDPGGSYNSPLHF
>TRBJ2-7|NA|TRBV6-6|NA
TGTGCCAGCAGTGACCCCAGATTCTCCTACGAGCAGTACTTC
CASSDPRFSYEQYF
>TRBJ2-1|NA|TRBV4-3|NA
TGCGCCAGCAGCCAAGAAGTGGACTACTCCTACAATGAGCAGTTCTTC
CASSQEVDYSYNEQFF
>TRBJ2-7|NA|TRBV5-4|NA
TGTGCCAGCAGCCTCGACAGCCCGGTACAGTACTTC
CASSLDSPVQYF
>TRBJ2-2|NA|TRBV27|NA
TGTGCCAGCAGTTTACGGGGGCCCGGGGAGCTGTTTTTT
CASSLRGPGELFF
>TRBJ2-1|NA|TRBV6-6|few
TGTGCCAGCAGCTCTCCCTACAATGAGCAGTTCTTC
CASSSPYNEQFF
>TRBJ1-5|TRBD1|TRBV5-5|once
TGTGCCAGCAGCATCGGACAGGTCTGGGGCAATCAGCCCCAGCATTTT
CASSIGQVWGNQPQHF
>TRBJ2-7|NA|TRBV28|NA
TGTGCCAGCAGCTCCCGTTCGAAGGGGGTCTACGAGCAGTACTTC
CASSSRSKGVYEQYF
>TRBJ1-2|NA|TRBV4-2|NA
TGTGCCAGCAGCCAAGGGGGGCCGGATGGCTACACCTTC
CASSQGGPDGYTF
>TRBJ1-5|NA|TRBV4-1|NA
TGCGCCAGCAGCCAAGATCAAGGCACAGGGAATCAGCCCCAGCATTTT
CASSQDQGTGNQPQHF
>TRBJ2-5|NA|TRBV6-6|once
TGTGCCAGCAGTTACGGGGAGACCCAGTACTTC
CASSYGETQYF
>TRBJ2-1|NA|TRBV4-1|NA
TGCGCCAGCAGCCAAGACCCGTACAATGAGCAGTTCTTC
CASSQDPYNEQFF
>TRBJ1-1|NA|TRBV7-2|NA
TGTGCCAGCAGCGATGGAGAAGGCACTGAAGCTTTCTTT
CASSDGEGTEAFF